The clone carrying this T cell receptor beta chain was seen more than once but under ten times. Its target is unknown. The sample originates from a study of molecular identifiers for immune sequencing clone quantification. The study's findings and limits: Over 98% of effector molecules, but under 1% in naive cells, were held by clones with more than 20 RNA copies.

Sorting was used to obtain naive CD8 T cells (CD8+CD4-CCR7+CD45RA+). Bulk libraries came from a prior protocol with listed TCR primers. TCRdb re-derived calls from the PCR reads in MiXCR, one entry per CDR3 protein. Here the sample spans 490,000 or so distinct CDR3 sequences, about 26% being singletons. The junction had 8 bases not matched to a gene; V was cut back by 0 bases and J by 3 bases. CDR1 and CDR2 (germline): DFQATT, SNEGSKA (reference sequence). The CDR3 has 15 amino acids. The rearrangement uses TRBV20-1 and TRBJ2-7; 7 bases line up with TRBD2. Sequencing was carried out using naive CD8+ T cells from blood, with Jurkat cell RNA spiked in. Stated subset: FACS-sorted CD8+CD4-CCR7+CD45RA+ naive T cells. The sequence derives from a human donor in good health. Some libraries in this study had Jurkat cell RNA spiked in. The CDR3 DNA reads TGCAGTGCTAGAGAGCCGGGACTAAAGATCTACGAGCAGTACTTC. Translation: CSAREPGLKIYEQYF.